The entry that follows covers one TCR beta chain sequence. A single count supports this clone. The clone's antigen remains unknown. The record has no base qualities; no much larger clone is one base away. The junction shows trimming of 6 bases on V and 7 bases on J, and the gene matches do not reach 9 bases of it. CDR1 and CDR2 were assigned from the germline V gene as SGHAT and FQNNGV. Reading from cysteine to phenylalanine, the CDR3 counts 16 amino acids. Left in the record is the CDR3 DNA by itself, 48 bases read in frame from the first base. The data stem from a study of OX40 agonist ivuxolimab in advanced cancers. Context from the whole study: The costimulatory receptor OX40 (CD134) was targeted by ivuxolimab, a fully human IgG2 agonistic monoclonal antibody. Peripheral TCRbeta sequencing was intended to test whether TCR sequence diversity was altered and clonal T-cell expansion was caused by ivuxolimab. The paper reports the monotherapy dose-escalation portion (N ≈ 50 patients) of the phase I ivuxolimab trial. Patients were allowed to have had prior anti-PD-1, anti-PD-L1 or anti-CTLA-4 therapy, and more than 35% of the dose-escalation patients had been treated with checkpoint inhibitors. Partial responses occurred in three dose-escalation patients: two with cutaneous melanoma and one with hepatocellular carcinoma. Of the roughly 50 dose-escalation patients, hepatocellular carcinoma was present in some 19, melanoma in around 15, renal cell carcinoma in 9 and head and neck cancer in 9. Intravenous ivuxolimab was administered to patients every 2 weeks at six dose levels: 0.01, 0.1, 0.3, 1.5, 3 and 10 mg/kg. The dose-escalation cohort was approximately 83% male with a mean age of about 65 years, ranging from about 20 to 85.

To sequence the TCRbeta CDR3 region, genomic DNA was isolated from the sorted cells. TCRbeta CDR3 regions were sequenced using the immunoSEQ Assay. The table was pulled from immuneACCESS by TCRdb, which kept in-frame rearrangements only. Such tables lose some clones; where checked, under half of the loss comes from unresolved V genes, and the rest has no known cause. The table for this sample lists around 51,000 clones; about nine tenths of them were counted only once. The ten largest account for about 3.7% of the sample. The trial excluded patients who had a history of autoimmune disease or who were on systemic immunosuppression. Peripheral blood for TCR sequencing was collected from all dose cohorts at baseline, on cycle 4 day 1, and on cycle 7 day 1. The samples were taken from a phase I, first-in-human, multicenter, open-label dose-escalation trial of ivuxolimab. Adults with locally advanced or metastatic head and neck squamous cell, hepatocellular, melanoma or renal cell carcinoma were enrolled in the trial. Before TCR sequencing, CD4+ T cells and CD8+ T cells from peripheral blood were sorted into separate populations.

Points the paper makes about the study in general: In partial responders in the 0.1-3.0 mg/kg groups, normalized peripheral clonal expansion was found to be among the lowest, especially among CD8+ T cells. After ivuxolimab, CD8+ T cells had more expanded clones than CD4+ T cells on average. At doses of 0.1 to 3.0 mg/kg, clonal expansion of both CD4+ and CD8+ T cells in blood was seen between baseline and week 6. Low levels of normalized T-cell clonal expansion were also seen in some nonresponding patients. The antigen specificity of the clonally expanded peripheral T cells was not determined.

Sequenced here: CD4+ or CD8+ T cells sorted from blood, sampled in a trial of the OX40 agonist ivuxolimab. This chain joins TRBV11-2 to TRBJ2-2; 12 bases in the middle match TRBD2. The receptor comes from an adult with an advanced solid tumor such as melanoma, head and neck, liver or kidney cancer. In nucleotide form, the sequence is TGTGCCAGCAGTCCCGGACTAGCGGGAAGGGGCGGGGAGCTGTTTTTT. This codes for CASSPGLAGRGGELFF.